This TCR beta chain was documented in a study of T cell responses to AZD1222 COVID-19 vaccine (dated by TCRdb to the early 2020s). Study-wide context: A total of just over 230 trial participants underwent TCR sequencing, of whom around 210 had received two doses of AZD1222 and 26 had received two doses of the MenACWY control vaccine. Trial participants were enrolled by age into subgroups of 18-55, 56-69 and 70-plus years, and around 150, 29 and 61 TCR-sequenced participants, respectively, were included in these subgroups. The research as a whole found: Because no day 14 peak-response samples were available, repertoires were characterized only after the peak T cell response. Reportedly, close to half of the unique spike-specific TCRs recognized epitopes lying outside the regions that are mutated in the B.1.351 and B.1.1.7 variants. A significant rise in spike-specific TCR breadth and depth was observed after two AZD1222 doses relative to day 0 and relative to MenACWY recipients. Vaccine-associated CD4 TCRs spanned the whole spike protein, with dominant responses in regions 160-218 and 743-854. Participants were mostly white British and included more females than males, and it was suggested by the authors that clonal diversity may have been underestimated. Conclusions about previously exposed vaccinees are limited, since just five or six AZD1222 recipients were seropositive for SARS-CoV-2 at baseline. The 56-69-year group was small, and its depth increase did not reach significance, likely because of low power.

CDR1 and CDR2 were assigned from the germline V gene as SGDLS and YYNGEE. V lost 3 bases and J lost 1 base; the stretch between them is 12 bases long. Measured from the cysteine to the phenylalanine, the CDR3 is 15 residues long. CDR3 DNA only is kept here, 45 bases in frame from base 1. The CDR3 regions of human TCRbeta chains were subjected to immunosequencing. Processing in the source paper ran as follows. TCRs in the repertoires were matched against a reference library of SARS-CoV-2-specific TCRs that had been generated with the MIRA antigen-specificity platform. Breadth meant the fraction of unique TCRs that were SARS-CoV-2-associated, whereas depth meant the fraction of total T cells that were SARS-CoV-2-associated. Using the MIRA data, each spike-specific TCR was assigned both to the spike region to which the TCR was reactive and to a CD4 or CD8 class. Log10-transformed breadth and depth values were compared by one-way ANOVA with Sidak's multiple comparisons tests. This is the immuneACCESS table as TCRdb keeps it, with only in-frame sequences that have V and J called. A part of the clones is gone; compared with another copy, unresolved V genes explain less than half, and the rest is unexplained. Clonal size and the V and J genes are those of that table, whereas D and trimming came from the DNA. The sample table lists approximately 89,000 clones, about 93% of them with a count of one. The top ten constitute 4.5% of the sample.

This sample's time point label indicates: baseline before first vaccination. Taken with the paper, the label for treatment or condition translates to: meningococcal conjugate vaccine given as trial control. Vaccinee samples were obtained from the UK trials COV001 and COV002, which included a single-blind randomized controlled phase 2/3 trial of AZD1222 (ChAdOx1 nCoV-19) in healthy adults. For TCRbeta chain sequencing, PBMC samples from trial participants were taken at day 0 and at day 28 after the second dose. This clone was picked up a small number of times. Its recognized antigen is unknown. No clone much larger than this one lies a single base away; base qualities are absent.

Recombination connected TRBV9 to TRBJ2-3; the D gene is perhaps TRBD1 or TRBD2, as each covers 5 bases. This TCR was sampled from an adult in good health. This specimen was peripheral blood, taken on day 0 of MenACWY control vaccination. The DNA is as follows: TGTGCCAGCAGCGCGGGGACCCTGGGCACAGATACGCAGTATTTT. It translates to CASSAGTLGTDTQYF.